The present T cell receptor beta chain was sequenced within a study of identical twins. Study-wide points: Whereas memory repertoires showed no such difference, abundant cord blood beta clonotypes carried fewer insertions.

Only a few counts were recorded for this clonotype. Its antigen remains unknown. CDR3 size: 15 residues. With 4 bases removed from V and 5 bases from J, the gap between germline ends came to 18 bases. The germline V gene encodes CDR1 GTSNPN and CDR2 SVGIG (reference sequence). Via MiXCR, TCRdb re-called the 5' RACE reads, giving one row per CDR3 protein. Among over 500,000 distinct CDR3 sequences listed, 20% to 25% were seen once. This sample also belongs to another study, concerning T cells expressing NK-cell markers. That work adds: The TCR beta repertoires were obtained from sorted CD3+CD56+NKG2C+, CD3+CD56+NKG2C- and CD3+CD56-NKG2C+ T cells. Dominant NKG2C+ clonotypes made up roughly 1.0-7.5% of CD8+ T cells in a handful of donors. Researchers report these clonotypes also headed the CD3+CD56-NKG2C+ fraction in four donors.

The material sequenced was CD4+ T cells sorted from blood. The origin of this receptor is a woman between 18 and 29 years old in good health. The rearrangement uses TRBV30 and TRBJ2-1; weak D call: TRBD1 (6 bases). The CDR3 nucleotides read TGTGCCTGGAATGAAGGGGGTAGGACGGACAATGAGCAGTTCTTC. Its translation: CAWNEGGRTDNEQFF.